Below, 7 T cell receptor beta chains from the same sample are listed, as sequenced in a study of cytomegalovirus exposure and HLA in healthy donors. The PCR used 60 Vbeta and 13 Jbeta primers. The data were produced by immunoSEQ multiplex PCR, yet TCRdb's version contains in-frame clones alone and is incomplete. Its clone listing holds under 150,000 clones. Sequencing was done on a sample of PBMCs. The receptors come from a woman aged 55-70 years in good health and CMV-seronegative.

V and J are TRBV9 and TRBJ2-7; the D gene is possibly TRBD1 (6 bases). Germline V lookup: CDR1 SGDLS, CDR2 YYNGEE. The V gene lost 3 bases and the J gene lost 9 bases, with 19 bases spanning the gap. The CDR3 spans 14 residues. This CDR3 reads CASSATGSAKWQYF. The CDR3 DNA follows: TGTGCCAGCAGCGCAACAGGGTCCGCGAAATGGCAGTACTTC.

The V call is TRBV6-1, the J call TRBJ2-7; no firm D call. Between the trimmed V and J ends, which lost 2 bases and 3 bases, there was a span of 11 bases. From germline, CDR1 is MNHNS and CDR2 SASEGT. The CDR3 runs to 14 residues. CDR3 sequence reads: CASSERRKDYEQYF. As DNA, the CDR3 is TGTGCCAGCAGTGAACGGCGGAAGGACTACGAGCAGTACTTC.

The chain joins TRBV2 to TRBJ2-1, with 7 bases that match TRBD1. In germline, CDR1 is SNHLY, CDR2 FYNNEI. Trimming at V came to 7 bases and at J to 9 bases, leaving 15 bases not matched to a gene. The CDR3 length is 15 residues. The DNA for the CDR3 is TGTGCCAGCATCTCTTCCTTGCAGGGGGTGGGTGAGCAGTTCTTC. Residues: CASISSLQGVGEQFF. Full variable domain (remainder filled in from reference TRBV2 and TRBJ2-1): EPEVTQTPSHQVTQMGQEVILRCVPISNHLYFYWYRQILGQKVEFLVSFYNNEISEKSEIFDDQFSVERPDGSNFTLKIRSTKLEDSAMYFCASISSLQGVGEQFFGPGTRLTVL.

V usage is TRBV6-5 and J usage is TRBJ1-2; 9 nucleotides line up with TRBD1. V shed 5 bases, J shed 2 bases, and the junction held 3 bases outside the gene matches. CDR1 is MNHEY, CDR2 SVGAGI, per germline. CDR3 size: 14 residues. This chain's CDR3 is CASSRDRENYGYTF. In DNA form, the CDR3 reads TGTGCCAGCAGTAGGGACAGGGAGAACTATGGCTACACCTTC.

The chain combines TRBV29-1 with TRBJ2-1; 8 nucleotides align to TRBD1. The CDR3 runs to 12 residues. Trimming cost V 6 bases and J 9 bases; bases outside gene matches: 7. Germline CDR1 is SQVTM and CDR2 is ANQGSEA. In DNA, the CDR3 is TGCAGCGTGCGCCCAGGGGGCGGTGAGCAGTTCTTC. Amino acids: CSVRPGGGEQFF.

The chain uses TRBV7-2 and TRBJ1-3, with 9 bases aligning to TRBD1. The CDR3 is 17 residues long. Germline V gene data show CDR1 as SGHTA and CDR2 as FQGNSA. V shed 1 base, J shed 4 bases, and the junction held 8 bases outside the gene matches. DNA of the CDR3: TGTGCCAGCAGCTTAGGATGGACAGGGGTTGCGGGAAACACCATATATTTT. This sequence encodes CASSLGWTGVAGNTIYF.

The CDR3 DNA reads as TGTGCCAGCAGTGGGGGACAGGGGAGCACTGAAGCTTTCTTT. Amino acid sequence: CASSGGQGSTEAFF. The chain links TRBV6-1 to TRBJ1-1; 10 bases map to TRBD1. Trimming removed 4 bases from V and 4 bases from J; junction bases left unmatched: 3. The V gene's germline CDR1 is MNHNS and CDR2 SASEGT. This CDR3 region has 14 residues.